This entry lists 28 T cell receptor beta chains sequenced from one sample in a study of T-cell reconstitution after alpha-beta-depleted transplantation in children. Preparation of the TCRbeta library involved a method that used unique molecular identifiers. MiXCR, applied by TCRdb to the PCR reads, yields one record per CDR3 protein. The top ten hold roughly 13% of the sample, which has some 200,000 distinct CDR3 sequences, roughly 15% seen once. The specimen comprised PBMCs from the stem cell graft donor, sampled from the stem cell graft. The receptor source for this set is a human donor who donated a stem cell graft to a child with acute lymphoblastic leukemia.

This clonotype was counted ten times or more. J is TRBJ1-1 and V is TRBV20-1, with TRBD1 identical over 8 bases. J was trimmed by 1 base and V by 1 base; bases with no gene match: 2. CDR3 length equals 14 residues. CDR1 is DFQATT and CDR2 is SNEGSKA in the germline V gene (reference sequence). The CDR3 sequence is CSARATGENTEAFF. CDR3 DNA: TGCAGTGCTAGAGCGACAGGGGAGAACACTGAAGCTTTCTTT.

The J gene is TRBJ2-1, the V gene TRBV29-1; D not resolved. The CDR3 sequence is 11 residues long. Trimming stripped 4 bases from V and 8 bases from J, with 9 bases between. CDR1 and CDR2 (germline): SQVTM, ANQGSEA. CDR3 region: CSVARMDEQFF. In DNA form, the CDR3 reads TGCAGCGTTGCCCGTATGGATGAGCAGTTCTTC.

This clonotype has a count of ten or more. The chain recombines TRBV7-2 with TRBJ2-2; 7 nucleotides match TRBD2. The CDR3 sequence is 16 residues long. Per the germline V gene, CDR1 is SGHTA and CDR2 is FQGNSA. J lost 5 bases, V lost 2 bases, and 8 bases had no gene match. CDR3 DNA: TGTGCCAGCAGCTTATCAACAGGAGCGGGGACCGGGGAGCTGTTTTTT. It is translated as CASSLSTGAGTGELFF.

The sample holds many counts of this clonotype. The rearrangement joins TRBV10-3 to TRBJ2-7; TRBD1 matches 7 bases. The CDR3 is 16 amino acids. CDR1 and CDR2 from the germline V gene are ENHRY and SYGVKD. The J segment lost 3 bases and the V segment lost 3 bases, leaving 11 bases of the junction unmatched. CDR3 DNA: TGTGCCATCAGTGACCCCCCCGGGTACAGGGGCTACGAGCAGTACTTC. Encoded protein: CAISDPPGYRGYEQYF.

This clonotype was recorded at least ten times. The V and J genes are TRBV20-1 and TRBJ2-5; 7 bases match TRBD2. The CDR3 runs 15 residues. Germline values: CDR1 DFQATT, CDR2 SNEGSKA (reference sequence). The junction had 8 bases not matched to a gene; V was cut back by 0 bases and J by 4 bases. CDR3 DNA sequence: TGCAGTGCTAGAGATCGACTAGCTCTTTCAGAGACCCAGTACTTC. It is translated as CSARDRLALSETQYF.

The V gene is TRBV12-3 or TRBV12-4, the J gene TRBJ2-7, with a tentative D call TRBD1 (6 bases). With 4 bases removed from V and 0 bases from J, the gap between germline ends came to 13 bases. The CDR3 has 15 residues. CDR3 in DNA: TGTGCCAGCAGTTACCAGGGGTGGGCCTCCTACGAGCAGTACTTC. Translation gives CASSYQGWASYEQYF.

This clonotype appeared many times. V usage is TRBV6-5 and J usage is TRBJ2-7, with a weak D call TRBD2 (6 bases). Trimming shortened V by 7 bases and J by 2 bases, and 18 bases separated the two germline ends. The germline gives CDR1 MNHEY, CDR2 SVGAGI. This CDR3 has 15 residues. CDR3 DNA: TGTGCCAGCATTATTATGGGGGGAGGCCCCTACGAGCAGTACTTC. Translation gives CASIIMGGGPYEQYF.

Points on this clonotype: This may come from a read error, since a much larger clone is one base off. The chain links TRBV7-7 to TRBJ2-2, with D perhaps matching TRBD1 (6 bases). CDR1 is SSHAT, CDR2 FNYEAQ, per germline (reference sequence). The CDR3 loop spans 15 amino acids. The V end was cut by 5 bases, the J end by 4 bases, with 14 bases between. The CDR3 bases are TGTGCCAGCAGCCTACAGGGACCTCTCACCGGGGAGCTGTTTTTT. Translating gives CASSLQGPLTGELFF.

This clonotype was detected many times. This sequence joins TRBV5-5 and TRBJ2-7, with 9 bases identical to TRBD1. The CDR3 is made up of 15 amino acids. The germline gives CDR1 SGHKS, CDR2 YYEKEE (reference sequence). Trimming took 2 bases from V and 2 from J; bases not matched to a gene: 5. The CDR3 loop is CASSFGGDRAYEQYF. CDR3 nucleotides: TGTGCCAGCAGCTTCGGAGGGGACAGGGCCTACGAGCAGTACTTC.

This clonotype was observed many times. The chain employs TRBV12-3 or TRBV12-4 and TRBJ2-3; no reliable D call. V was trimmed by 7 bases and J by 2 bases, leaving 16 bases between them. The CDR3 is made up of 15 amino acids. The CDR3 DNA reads TGTGCCAGCACCGCAGCATCCGGTAACACAGATACGCAGTATTTT. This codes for CASTAASGNTDTQYF.

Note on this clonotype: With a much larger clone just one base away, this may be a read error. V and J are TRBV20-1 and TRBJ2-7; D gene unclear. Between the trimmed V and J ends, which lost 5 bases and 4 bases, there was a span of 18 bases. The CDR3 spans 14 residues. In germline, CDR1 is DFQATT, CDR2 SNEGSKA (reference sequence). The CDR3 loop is CSALTWGGQYEQYF. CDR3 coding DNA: TGCAGTGCTTTAACATGGGGTGGGCAGTACGAGCAGTACTTC.

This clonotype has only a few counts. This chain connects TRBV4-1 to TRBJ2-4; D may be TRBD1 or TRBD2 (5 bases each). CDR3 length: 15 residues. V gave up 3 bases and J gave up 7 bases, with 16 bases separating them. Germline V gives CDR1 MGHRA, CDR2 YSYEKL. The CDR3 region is CASSQERDPGNIQYF. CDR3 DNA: TGCGCCAGCAGCCAGGAAAGGGACCCCGGGAACATTCAGTACTTC.

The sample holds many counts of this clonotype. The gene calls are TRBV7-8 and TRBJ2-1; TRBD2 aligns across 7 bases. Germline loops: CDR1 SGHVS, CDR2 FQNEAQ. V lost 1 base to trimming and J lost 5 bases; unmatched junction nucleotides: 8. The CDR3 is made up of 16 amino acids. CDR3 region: CASSLVYSRENNEQFF. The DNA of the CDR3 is TGTGCCAGCAGCTTAGTCTACTCGCGGGAGAACAATGAGCAGTTCTTC.

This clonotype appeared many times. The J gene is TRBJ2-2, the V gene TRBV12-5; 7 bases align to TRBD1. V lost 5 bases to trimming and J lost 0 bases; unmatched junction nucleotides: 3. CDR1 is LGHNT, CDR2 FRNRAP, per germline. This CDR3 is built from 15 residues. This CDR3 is CASGMGQTNTGELFF. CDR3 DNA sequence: TGTGCTAGTGGTATGGGACAGACGAACACCGGGGAGCTGTTTTTT.

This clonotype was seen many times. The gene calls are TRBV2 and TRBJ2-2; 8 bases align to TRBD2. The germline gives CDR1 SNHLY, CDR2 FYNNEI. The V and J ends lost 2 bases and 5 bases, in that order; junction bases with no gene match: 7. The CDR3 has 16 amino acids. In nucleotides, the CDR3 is TGTGCCAGCAGTGAACAGCGGGAGTGGGAAACCGGGGAGCTGTTTTTT. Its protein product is CASSEQREWETGELFF.

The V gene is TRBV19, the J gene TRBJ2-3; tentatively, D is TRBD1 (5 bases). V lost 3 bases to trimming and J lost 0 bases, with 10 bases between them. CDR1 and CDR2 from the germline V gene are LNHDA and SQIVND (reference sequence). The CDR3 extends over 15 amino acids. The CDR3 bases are TGTGCCAGTAGTATGGGGCAAAGTAGCACAGATACGCAGTATTTT. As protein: CASSMGQSSTDTQYF.

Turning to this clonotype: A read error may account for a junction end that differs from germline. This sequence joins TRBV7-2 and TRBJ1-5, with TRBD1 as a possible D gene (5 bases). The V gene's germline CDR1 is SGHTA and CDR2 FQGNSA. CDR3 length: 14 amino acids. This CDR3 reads CASSLAGNHQPRHF. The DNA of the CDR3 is TGTGCCAGCAGTTTAGCAGGGAACCATCAGCCCCGGCATTTT. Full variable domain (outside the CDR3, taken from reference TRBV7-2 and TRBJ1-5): GAGVSQSPSNKVTEKGKDVELRCDPISGHTALYWYRQSLGQGLEFLIYFQGNSAPDKSGLPSDRFSAERTGGSVSTLTIQRTQQEDSAVYLCASSLAGNHQPRHFGDGTRLSIL.

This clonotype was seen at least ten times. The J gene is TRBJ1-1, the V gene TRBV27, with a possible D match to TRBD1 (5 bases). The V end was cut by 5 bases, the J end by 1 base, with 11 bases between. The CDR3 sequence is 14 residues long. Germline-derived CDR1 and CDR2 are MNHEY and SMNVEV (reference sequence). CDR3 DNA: TGTGCCAGCAGTCCAGGGTTTAGGAACACTGAAGCTTTCTTT. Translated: CASSPGFRNTEAFF.

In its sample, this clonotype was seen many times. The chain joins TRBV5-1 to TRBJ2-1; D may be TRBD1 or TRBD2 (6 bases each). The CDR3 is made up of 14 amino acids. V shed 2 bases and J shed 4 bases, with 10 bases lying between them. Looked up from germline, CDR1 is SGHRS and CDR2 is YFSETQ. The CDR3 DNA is TGCGCCAGCAGCTTACCGGGGGCTTACAATGAGCAGTTCTTC. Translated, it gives CASSLPGAYNEQFF.

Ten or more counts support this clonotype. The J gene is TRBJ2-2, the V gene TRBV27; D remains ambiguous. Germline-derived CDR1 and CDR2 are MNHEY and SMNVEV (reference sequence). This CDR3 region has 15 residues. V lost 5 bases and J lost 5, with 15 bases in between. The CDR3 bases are TGTGCCAGCAGTCCCACCCCGGAAGGGACCGGGGAGCTGTTTTTT. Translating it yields CASSPTPEGTGELFF.

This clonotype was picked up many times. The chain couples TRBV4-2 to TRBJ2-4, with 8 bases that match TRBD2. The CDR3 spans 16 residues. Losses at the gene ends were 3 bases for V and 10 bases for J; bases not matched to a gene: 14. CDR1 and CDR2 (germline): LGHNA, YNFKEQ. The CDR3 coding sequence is TGTGCCAGCAGCCAGAACGAGGCCAGCGGGAGAGGGATTCAGTACTTC. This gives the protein CASSQNEASGRGIQYF.

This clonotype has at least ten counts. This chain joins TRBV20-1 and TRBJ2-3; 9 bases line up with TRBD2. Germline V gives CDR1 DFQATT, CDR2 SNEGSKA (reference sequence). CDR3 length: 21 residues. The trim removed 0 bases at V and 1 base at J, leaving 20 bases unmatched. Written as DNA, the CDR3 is TGCAGTGCTAGAGATTGGGGGGCTAGCGGGAATCTCGCATCGGGCACAGATACGCAGTATTTT. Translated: CSARDWGASGNLASGTDTQYF.

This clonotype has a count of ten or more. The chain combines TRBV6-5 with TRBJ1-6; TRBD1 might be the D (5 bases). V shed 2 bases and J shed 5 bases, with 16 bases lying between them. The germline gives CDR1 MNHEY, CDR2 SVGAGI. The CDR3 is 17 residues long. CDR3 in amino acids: CASSYEDNGADNSPLHF. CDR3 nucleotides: TGTGCCAGCAGTTACGAGGATAATGGGGCAGATAATTCACCCCTCCACTTT.

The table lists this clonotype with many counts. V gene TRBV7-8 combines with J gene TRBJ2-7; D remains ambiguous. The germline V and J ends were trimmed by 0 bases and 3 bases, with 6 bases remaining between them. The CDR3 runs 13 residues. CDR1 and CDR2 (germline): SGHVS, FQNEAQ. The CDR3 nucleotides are TGTGCCAGCAGCTTAGCTTCTCTCTACGAGCAGTACTTC. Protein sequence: CASSLASLYEQYF. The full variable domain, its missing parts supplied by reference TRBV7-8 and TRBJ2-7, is GAGVSQSPRYKVAKRGQDVALRCDPISGHVSLFWYQQALGQGPEFLTYFQNEAQLDKSGLPSDRFFAERPEGSVSTLKIQRTQQEDSAVYLCASSLASLYEQYFGPGTRLTVT.

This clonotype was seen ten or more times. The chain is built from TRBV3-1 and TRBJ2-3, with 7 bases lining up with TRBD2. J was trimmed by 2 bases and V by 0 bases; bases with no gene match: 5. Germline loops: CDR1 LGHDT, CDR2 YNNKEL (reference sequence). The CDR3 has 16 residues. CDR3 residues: CASSQEASGYTDTQYF. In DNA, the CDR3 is TGTGCCAGCAGCCAAGAGGCTAGCGGATACACAGATACGCAGTATTTT.

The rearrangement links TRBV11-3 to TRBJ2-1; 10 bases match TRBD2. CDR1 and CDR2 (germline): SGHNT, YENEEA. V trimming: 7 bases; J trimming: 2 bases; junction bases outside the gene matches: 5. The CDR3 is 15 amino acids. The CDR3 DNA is TGTGCCAGCACTTTAGCGGGAGGCACCTACAATGAGCAGTTCTTC. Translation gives CASTLAGGTYNEQFF.

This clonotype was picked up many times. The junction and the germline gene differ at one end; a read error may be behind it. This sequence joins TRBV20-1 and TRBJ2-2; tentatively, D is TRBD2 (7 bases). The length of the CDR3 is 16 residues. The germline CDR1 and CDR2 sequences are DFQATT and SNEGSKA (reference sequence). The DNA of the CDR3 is TGTAGTGCTAGGGGGGCTAGCGGAGACGTCACCGGGGAGCTGTTTTTT. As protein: CSARGASGDVTGELFF.

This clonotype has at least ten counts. The CDR3 loop reads CASSPPGQERNSPLHF. CDR3 in DNA: TGTGCCAGCAGCCCCCCGGGACAGGAAAGGAATTCACCCCTCCACTTT. The chain couples TRBV7-9 to TRBJ1-6; the match to TRBD1 covers 8 bases. V was pared by 5 bases and J by 7 bases, with 10 bases of the junction left unmatched. Per germline, CDR1 SEHNR and CDR2 FQNEAQ (reference sequence). This CDR3 has 16 amino acids. The whole variable domain, remainder taken from reference TRBV7-9 and TRBJ1-6, is DTGVSQNPRHKITKRGQNVTFRCDPISEHNRLYWYRQTLGQGPEFLTYFQNEAQLEKSRLLSDRFSAERPKGSFSTLEIQRTEQGDSAMYLCASSPPGQERNSPLHFGNGTRLTVT.